This T cell receptor (beta chain) appears in the sequencing data of a study of beta chain features in type 1 diabetes. Turning to the study itself: Examination of sorted cells across all samples involved 100 million or so cells.

From germline, CDR1 is MGHDK and CDR2 SYGVNS. This CDR3 contains 15 residues. V was shortened by 4 bases and J by 5 bases, with 17 bases between the two germline ends. Reverse transcription of all isolated RNA meant that expressed TCRB transcripts were sequenced. TCRdb keeps only in-frame clones here, not all; method: immunoSEQ multiplex PCR. This sample yields hundreds of thousands of clones, of which roughly 31% are seen a single time; 0.06% to 0.07% belongs to the top ten. Worth noting for this clone: Its target is unknown.

Regarding the study as a whole: Type 1 diabetes patients showed a moderate but significant shortening of TCRB CDR3s in all four CD4+ subsets. Reads derived from cDNA could over-represent cells showing high TCR expression. A pattern of fewer insertions and more deletions at VDJ junctions was seen in type 1 diabetes patients.

The sample was naive CD4+ T cells from blood. The TCR was taken from a man aged 18 to 29 in good health. The rearrangement uses TRBV25-1 and TRBJ1-2; possibly TRBD1 for D (5 bases). The CDR3 DNA sequence: TGTGCCAGCAGTGTCGGGGCCGGGACGGAGTATGGCTACACCTTC. Amino acid sequence: CASSVGAGTEYGYTF.